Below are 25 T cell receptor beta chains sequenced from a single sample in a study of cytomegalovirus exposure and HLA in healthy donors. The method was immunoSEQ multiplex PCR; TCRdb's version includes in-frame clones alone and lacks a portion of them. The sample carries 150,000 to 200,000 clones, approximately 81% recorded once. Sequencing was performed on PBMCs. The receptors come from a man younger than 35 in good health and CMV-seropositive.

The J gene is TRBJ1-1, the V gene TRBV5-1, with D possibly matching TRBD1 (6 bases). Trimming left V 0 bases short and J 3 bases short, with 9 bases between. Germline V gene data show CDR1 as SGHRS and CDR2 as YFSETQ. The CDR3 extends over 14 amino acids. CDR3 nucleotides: TGCGCCAGCAGCTTGGTGCCAGGGGACACTGAAGCTTTCTTT. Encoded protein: CASSLVPGDTEAFF.

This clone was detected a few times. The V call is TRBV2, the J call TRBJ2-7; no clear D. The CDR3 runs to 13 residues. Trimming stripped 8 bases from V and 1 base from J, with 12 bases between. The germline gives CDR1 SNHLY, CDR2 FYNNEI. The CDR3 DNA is TGTGCCAGCCTACTCCAGGCGTCCTACGAGCAGTACTTC. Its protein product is CASLLQASYEQYF.

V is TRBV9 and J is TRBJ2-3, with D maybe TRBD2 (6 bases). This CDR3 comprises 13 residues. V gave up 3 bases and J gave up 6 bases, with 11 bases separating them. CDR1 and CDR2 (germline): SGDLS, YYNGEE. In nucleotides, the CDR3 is TGTGCCAGCAGCGCGCCCGGAGGGGATACGCAGTATTTT. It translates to CASSAPGGDTQYF.

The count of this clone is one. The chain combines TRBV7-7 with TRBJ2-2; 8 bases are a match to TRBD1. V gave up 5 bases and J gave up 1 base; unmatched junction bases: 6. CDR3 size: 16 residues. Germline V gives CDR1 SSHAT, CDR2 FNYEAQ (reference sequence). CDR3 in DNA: TGTGCCAGCAGCGGCTCAACAGGGGGGAACACCGGGGAGCTGTTTTTT. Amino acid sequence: CASSGSTGGNTGELFF.

In DNA form, the CDR3 reads TGTGCCAGCAGCTTAAGCGGGCTTAGCACAGATACGCAGTATTTT. It codes for CASSLSGLSTDTQYF. The J gene is TRBJ2-3, the V gene TRBV7-3; possible D gene TRBD2, 5 bases. Trimming left V 1 base short and J 0 bases short, with 8 bases between. Germline V CDR1 and CDR2: SGHTA, FQGTGA. The CDR3 contains 15 residues.

In DNA, the CDR3 is TGTGCCAGCAGCTTATTGGCGGTGGATAACGAGCAGTACTTC. Translating gives CASSLLAVDNEQYF. The J gene is TRBJ2-7, the V gene TRBV7-6; unclear D gene. There are 14 residues in the CDR3. The V end was cut by 2 bases, the J end by 5 bases, with 13 bases between. Germline CDR1 is SGHVS and CDR2 is FNYEAQ.

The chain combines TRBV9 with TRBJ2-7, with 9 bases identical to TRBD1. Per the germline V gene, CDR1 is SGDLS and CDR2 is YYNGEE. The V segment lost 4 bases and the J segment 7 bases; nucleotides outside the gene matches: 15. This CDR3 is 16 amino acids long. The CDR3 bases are TGTGCCAGCAGCTCGTCACTGGGACAGGGAGACCTGGAGCAGTACTTC. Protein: CASSSSLGQGDLEQYF.

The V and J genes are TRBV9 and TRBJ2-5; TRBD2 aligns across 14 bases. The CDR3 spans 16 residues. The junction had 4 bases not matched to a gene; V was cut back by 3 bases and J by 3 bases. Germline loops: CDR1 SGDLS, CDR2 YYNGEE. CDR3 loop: CASSASTSGGEETQYF. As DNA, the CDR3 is TGTGCCAGCAGCGCGTCGACTAGCGGGGGGGAAGAGACCCAGTACTTC.

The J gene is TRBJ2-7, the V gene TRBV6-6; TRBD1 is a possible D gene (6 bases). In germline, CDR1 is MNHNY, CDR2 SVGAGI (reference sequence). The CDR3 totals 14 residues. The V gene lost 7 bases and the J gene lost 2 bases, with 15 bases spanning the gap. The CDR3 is CASNSGTLTYEQYF. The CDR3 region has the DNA TGTGCCAGCAACTCCGGGACATTAACCTACGAGCAGTACTTC.

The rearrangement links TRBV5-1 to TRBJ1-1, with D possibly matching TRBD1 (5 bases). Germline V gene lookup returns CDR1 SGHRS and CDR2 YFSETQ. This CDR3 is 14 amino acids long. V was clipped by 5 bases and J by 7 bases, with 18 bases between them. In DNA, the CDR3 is TGCGCCAGCAGTTACGCTACGACAGAAATTGAAGCTTTCTTT. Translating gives CASSYATTEIEAFF.

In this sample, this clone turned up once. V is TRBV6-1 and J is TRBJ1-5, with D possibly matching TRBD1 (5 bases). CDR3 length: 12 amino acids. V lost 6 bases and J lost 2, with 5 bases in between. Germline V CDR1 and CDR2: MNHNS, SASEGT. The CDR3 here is CASRQGNQPQHF. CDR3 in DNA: TGTGCCAGCAGACAGGGCAATCAGCCCCAGCATTTT.

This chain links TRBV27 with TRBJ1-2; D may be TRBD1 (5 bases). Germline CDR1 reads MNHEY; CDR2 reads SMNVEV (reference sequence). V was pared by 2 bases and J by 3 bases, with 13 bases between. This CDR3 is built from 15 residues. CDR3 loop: CASSLKSGGDYGYTF. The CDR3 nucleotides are TGTGCCAGCAGTTTAAAAAGTGGAGGGGACTATGGCTACACCTTC.

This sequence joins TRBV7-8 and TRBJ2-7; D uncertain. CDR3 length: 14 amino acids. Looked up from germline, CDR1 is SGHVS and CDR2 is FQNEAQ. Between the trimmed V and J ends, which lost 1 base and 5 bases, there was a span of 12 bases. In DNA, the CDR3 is TGTGCCAGCAGCTTAGGGAGCTGGAGAAACGAGCAGTACTTC. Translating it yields CASSLGSWRNEQYF.

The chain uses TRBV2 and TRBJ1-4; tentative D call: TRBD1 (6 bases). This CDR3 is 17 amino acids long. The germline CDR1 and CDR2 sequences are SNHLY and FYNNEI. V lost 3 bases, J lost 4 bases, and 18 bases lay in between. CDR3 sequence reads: CASSDKRGGPVNEKLFF. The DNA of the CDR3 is TGTGCCAGCAGTGATAAGAGGGGGGGGCCGGTTAATGAAAAACTGTTTTTT. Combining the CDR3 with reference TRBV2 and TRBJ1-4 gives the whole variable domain EPEVTQTPSHQVTQMGQEVILRCVPISNHLYFYWYRQILGQKVEFLVSFYNNEISEKSEIFDDQFSVERPDGSNFTLKIRSTKLEDSAMYFCASSDKRGGPVNEKLFFGSGTQLSVL.

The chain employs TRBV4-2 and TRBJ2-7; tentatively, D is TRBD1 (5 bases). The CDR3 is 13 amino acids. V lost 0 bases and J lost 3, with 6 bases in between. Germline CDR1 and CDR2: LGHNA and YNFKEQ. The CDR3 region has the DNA TGTGCCAGCAGCCAAGATCAGGGCTACGAGCAGTACTTC. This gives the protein CASSQDQGYEQYF.

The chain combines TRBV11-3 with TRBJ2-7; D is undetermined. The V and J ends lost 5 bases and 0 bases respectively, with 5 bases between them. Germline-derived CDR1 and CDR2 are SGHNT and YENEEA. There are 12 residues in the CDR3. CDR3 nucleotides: TGTGCCAGCAGCCCTAGCTCCTACGAGCAGTACTTC. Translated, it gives CASSPSSYEQYF.

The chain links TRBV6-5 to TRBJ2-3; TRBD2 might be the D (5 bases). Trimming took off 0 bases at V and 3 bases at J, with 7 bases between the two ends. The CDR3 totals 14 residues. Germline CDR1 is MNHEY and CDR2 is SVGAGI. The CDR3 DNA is TGTGCCAGCAGTTACTCCCGGGATACAGATACGCAGTATTTT. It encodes CASSYSRDTDTQYF.

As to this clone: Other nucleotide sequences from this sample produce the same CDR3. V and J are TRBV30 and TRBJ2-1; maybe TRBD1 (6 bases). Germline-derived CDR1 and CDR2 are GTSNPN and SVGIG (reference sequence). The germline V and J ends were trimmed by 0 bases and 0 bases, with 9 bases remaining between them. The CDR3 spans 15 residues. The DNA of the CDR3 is TGTGCCTGGAGTGTAGGACAGAGCTCCTACAATGAGCAGTTCTTC. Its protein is CAWSVGQSSYNEQFF.

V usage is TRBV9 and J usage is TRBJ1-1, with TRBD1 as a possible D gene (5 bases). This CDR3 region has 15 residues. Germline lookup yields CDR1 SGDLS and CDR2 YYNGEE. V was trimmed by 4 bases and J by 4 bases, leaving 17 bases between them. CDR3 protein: CASSPQGSGGTEAFF. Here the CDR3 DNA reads TGTGCCAGCAGCCCTCAGGGATCCGGCGGCACTGAAGCTTTCTTT.

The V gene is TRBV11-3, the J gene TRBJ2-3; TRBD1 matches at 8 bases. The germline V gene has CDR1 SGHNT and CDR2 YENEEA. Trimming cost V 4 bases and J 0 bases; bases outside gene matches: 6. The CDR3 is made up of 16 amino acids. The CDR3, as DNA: TGTGCCAGCAGCTCCCGACAGGGGAGGAGCACAGATACGCAGTATTTT. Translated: CASSSRQGRSTDTQYF.

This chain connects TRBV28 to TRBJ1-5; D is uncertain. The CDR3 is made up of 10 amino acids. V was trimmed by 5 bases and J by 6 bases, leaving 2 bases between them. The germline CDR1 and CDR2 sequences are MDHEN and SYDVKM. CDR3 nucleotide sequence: TGTGCCAGCAGTCTTCAGCCCCAGCATTTT. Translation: CASSLQPQHF.

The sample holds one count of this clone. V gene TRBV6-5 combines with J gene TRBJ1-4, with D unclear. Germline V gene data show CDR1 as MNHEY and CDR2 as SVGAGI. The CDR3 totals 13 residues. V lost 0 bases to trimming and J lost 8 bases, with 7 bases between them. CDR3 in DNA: TGTGCCAGCAGTTACTCGACGGGGGAAAAACTGTTTTTT. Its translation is CASSYSTGEKLFF.

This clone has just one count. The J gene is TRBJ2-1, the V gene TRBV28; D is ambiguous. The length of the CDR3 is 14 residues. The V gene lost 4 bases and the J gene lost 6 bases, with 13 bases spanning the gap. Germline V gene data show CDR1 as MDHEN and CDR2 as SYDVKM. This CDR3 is CASSSPRGANEQFF. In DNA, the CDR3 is TGTGCCAGCAGTTCGCCCCGAGGAGCCAATGAGCAGTTCTTC.

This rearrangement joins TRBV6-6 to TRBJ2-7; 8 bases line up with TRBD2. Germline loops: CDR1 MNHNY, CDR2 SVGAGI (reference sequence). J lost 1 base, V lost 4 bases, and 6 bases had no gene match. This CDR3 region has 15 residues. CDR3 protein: CASSSAGGQSYEQYF. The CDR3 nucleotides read TGTGCCAGCAGTTCCGCGGGGGGCCAATCCTACGAGCAGTACTTC.

In DNA form, the CDR3 reads TGTGCCTGGAGATGGGGGCCGCTGAACACTGAAGCTTTCTTT. As protein: CAWRWGPLNTEAFF. The chain employs TRBV30 and TRBJ1-1; TRBD1 might be the D (6 bases). The CDR3 has 14 residues. Germline V gene lookup returns CDR1 GTSNPN and CDR2 SVGIG (reference sequence). Trimming removed 3 bases from V and 0 bases from J, with 11 bases in between.